This TCR beta chain was observed in a study of early T cells in non-severe SARS-CoV-2 infection. On the study more broadly: RNA in bulk from unsorted whole blood was sequenced, and chains were unpaired. Study-wide findings and caveats: Anti-spike CD8 responses were favored in VDJdb matching, and private and CD4 specificities were missed.

As part of library construction, unique molecular identifiers were attached to individual cDNA molecules. TCRdb recomputed calls from the 5' RACE reads with MiXCR, one row per CDR3 protein. The sample lists about 64,000 distinct CDR3 sequences, over 10% seen once, with over 1.2% in the top ten. This clonotype has a single count. Its antigen is not identified. Germline lookup yields CDR1 SQVTM and CDR2 ANQGSEA. Trimming left V 3 bases short and J 2 bases short, with 6 bases between. CDR3 length equals 12 residues. The sample in question was whole blood, obtained at baseline. The chain is built from TRBV29-1 and TRBJ2-3; D unresolved. The clonotype originates from an adult who was a healthcare worker with PCR-confirmed SARS-CoV-2 infection or an uninfected control (not recorded which). CDR3 region: CSVDPNTDTQYF. CDR3 coding DNA: TGCAGCGTTGATCCAAACACAGATACGCAGTATTTT.